Listed below are T cell receptor beta chains from one sample, sequenced in a study of blood T cell repertoires in COVID-19. This table comes from immunoSEQ multiplex PCR, and its TCRdb copy is limited to in-frame clones, with some not included. Among about 220,000 clones listed, about 83% were seen once. The specimen sequenced was PBMCs or T cells enriched from blood (not recorded which). These receptors were collected from a woman between 50 and 59 years old who had been exposed to COVID-19. Both conserved end residues are part of each CDR3. The D gene is left open where the match is weak. Rows may omit the clone size; those that give it use once, few, many or a size class.

v_gene: TRBV30; abundance: .; j_gene: TRBJ2-1; d_gene: .; CDR3nt: TGTGCCTGGAGGGACAGCAGCTCCTACAATGAGCAGTTCTTC; CDR3aa: CAWRDSSSYNEQFF
v_gene: TRBV25-1; abundance: .; j_gene: TRBJ1-2; d_gene: .; CDR3nt: TGTGCCAGCAGTGAACTAGCTTATGGCTACACCTTC; CDR3aa: CASSELAYGYTF
v_gene: TRBV11-2; abundance: .; j_gene: TRBJ1-1; d_gene: .; CDR3nt: TGTGCCAGCACCTCTCTGAACACTGAAGCTTTCTTT; CDR3aa: CASTSLNTEAFF
v_gene: TRBV5-1; abundance: .; j_gene: TRBJ1-1; d_gene: TRBD1; CDR3nt: TGCGCCAGCAGCGGGACAGGGGGGACGAACACTGAAGCTTTCTTT; CDR3aa: CASSGTGGTNTEAFF
v_gene: TRBV7-9; abundance: once; j_gene: TRBJ2-5; d_gene: TRBD2; CDR3nt: TGTGCCAGCAGTGCCCCGGGACTAACCGATACAGAGACCCAGTACTTC; CDR3aa: CASSAPGLTDTETQYF
v_gene: TRBV11-2; abundance: .; j_gene: TRBJ2-7; d_gene: TRBD1; CDR3nt: TGTGCCAGCAGCCCGCCACAGGGGGCAAGGGAGCAGTACTTC; CDR3aa: CASSPPQGAREQYF
v_gene: TRBV6-1; abundance: .; j_gene: TRBJ2-4; d_gene: .; CDR3nt: TGTGCCAGCAGTGAACAGGGATACTGGGCCAAAAACATTCAGTACTTC; CDR3aa: CASSEQGYWAKNIQYF
v_gene: TRBV10-3; abundance: .; j_gene: TRBJ2-4; d_gene: .; CDR3nt: TGTGCCATCAGTACTGACAGCCTAATAGCCAAAAACATTCAGTACTTC; CDR3aa: CAISTDSLIAKNIQYF
v_gene: TRBV20-1; abundance: .; j_gene: TRBJ1-2; d_gene: .; CDR3nt: TGCAGTGCTAGAAGGGGGGGCTACACCTTC; CDR3aa: CSARRGGYTF
v_gene: TRBV9; abundance: .; j_gene: TRBJ1-6; d_gene: .; CDR3nt: TGTGCCAGCAGCGTAGCTTCTCGGGTTACCTCCTATAATTCACCCCTCCACTTT; CDR3aa: CASSVASRVTSYNSPLHF
v_gene: TRBV2; abundance: .; j_gene: TRBJ1-5; d_gene: .; CDR3nt: TGTGCCAGCAGTTTAACAGGAGCCTATCAGCCCCAGCATTTT; CDR3aa: CASSLTGAYQPQHF
v_gene: TRBV29-1; abundance: .; j_gene: TRBJ1-1; d_gene: .; CDR3nt: TGCAGCGTTACCCCCTTGGGAGATGAAGCTTTCTTT; CDR3aa: CSVTPLGDEAFF
v_gene: TRBV5-6; abundance: .; j_gene: TRBJ2-1; d_gene: TRBD2; CDR3nt: TGTGCCAGCAGTGGGAGGGGCGGGGCCCTCCGTAACAATGAGCAGTTCTTC; CDR3aa: CASSGRGGALRNNEQFF
v_gene: TRBV10-2; abundance: .; j_gene: TRBJ2-7; d_gene: TRBD2; CDR3nt: TGCGCCAGCTTTAGCGGGGGGGCCGAGCAGTACTTC; CDR3aa: CASFSGGAEQYF
v_gene: TRBV5-4; abundance: .; j_gene: TRBJ1-2; d_gene: .; CDR3nt: TGTGCCAGCAGCCAGGGGTATGACTATGGCTACACCTTC; CDR3aa: CASSQGYDYGYTF
v_gene: TRBV24-1; abundance: .; j_gene: TRBJ1-1; d_gene: .; CDR3nt: TGTGCCACCAGTGACGGCACTGAAGCTTTCTTT; CDR3aa: CATSDGTEAFF
v_gene: TRBV21-1; abundance: .; j_gene: TRBJ2-3; d_gene: .; CDR3nt: TGTGCCAGCAGCAAACCCAGGGCCCGGGGGGAATGCACAGATACGCAGTATTTT; CDR3aa: CASSKPRARGECTDTQYF
v_gene: TRBV3-1/TRBV3-2; abundance: .; j_gene: TRBJ1-1; d_gene: .; CDR3nt: TGTGCCAGCAGCCGAGCGGGGACGGGGACTGAAGCTTTCTTT; CDR3aa: CASSRAGTGTEAFF
v_gene: TRBV5-1; abundance: .; j_gene: TRBJ1-1; d_gene: TRBD1; CDR3nt: TGCGCCAGCAGCAGGACAGGGAGGCCAGACACTGAAGCTTTCTTT; CDR3aa: CASSRTGRPDTEAFF
v_gene: TRBV25-1; abundance: few; j_gene: TRBJ1-1; d_gene: .; CDR3nt: TGTGCCAGCAGGGACAGATCGAACACTGAAGCTTTCTTT; CDR3aa: CASRDRSNTEAFF
v_gene: TRBV7-9; abundance: .; j_gene: TRBJ2-5; d_gene: .; CDR3nt: TGTGCCAGCAGCTTAGGCCGGACTTCCCAAGAGACCCAGTACTTC; CDR3aa: CASSLGRTSQETQYF
v_gene: TRBV11-3; abundance: .; j_gene: TRBJ2-1; d_gene: TRBD1; CDR3nt: TGTGCCAGCAGCCTCGGACAGGGCGATGAGCAGTTCTTC; CDR3aa: CASSLGQGDEQFF
v_gene: TRBV19; abundance: .; j_gene: TRBJ2-3; d_gene: TRBD2; CDR3nt: TGTGCCAGTAGTTCGGCGGGGGGGCTATCAGATACGCAGTATTTT; CDR3aa: CASSSAGGLSDTQYF
v_gene: TRBV21-1; abundance: few; j_gene: TRBJ1-2; d_gene: .; CDR3nt: TGTGCCAGCAGGGGAAGGGGTTGGGGCTACACCTTC; CDR3aa: CASRGRGWGYTF
v_gene: TRBV28; abundance: .; j_gene: TRBJ1-1; d_gene: .; CDR3nt: TGTGCCCGCCGGCGGGGGCGGGGGGTCCTGAACACTGAAGCTTTCTTT; CDR3aa: CARRRGRGVLNTEAFF
v_gene: TRBV12-3/TRBV12-4; abundance: .; j_gene: TRBJ1-1; d_gene: .; CDR3nt: TGTGCCAGCAGCCCGACAGGCCAAGCTTTCTTT; CDR3aa: CASSPTGQAFF
v_gene: TRBV5-5; abundance: .; j_gene: TRBJ1-1; d_gene: .; CDR3nt: TGTGCCAGCAGCTTGGACTACGAAGCTTTCTTT; CDR3aa: CASSLDYEAFF
v_gene: TRBV7-2; abundance: .; j_gene: TRBJ2-2; d_gene: TRBD2; CDR3nt: TGTGCCAGCAGCTTACTAGCGGGGGACGACACCGGGGAGCTGTTTTTT; CDR3aa: CASSLLAGDDTGELFF
v_gene: TRBV5-1; abundance: .; j_gene: TRBJ2-7; d_gene: TRBD1; CDR3nt: TGCGCCAGCAGCCCGAGGACAGGGCCCTCCTACGAGCAGTACTTC; CDR3aa: CASSPRTGPSYEQYF
v_gene: TRBV4-3; abundance: .; j_gene: TRBJ1-3; d_gene: .; CDR3nt: TGCGCCAGCAGCCAAGCCCAGGACTCTGGAAACACCATATATTTT; CDR3aa: CASSQAQDSGNTIYF
v_gene: TRBV4-3; abundance: .; j_gene: TRBJ2-3; d_gene: .; CDR3nt: TGCGCCAGCAGCCAAACTAGGATCCCCACAGATACGCAGTATTTT; CDR3aa: CASSQTRIPTDTQYF
v_gene: TRBV3-1/TRBV3-2; abundance: .; j_gene: TRBJ1-5; d_gene: TRBD1; CDR3nt: TGTGCCAGCAGCCAAACAACAGGGGGCAATCAGCCCCAGCATTTT; CDR3aa: CASSQTTGGNQPQHF
v_gene: TRBV5-4; abundance: few; j_gene: TRBJ2-2; d_gene: TRBD2; CDR3nt: TGTGCCAGCAGCTTGGAGCTAGCGGGGGCGAGCACCGGGGAGCTGTTTTTT; CDR3aa: CASSLELAGASTGELFF
v_gene: TRBV13; abundance: once; j_gene: TRBJ2-7; d_gene: .; CDR3nt: TGTGCCAGCAGCTTAGCGGCGGGCTACGAGCAGTACTTC; CDR3aa: CASSLAAGYEQYF
v_gene: TRBV18; abundance: .; j_gene: TRBJ2-1; d_gene: .; CDR3nt: TGTGCCAGCTCACCAATGAAGGGGGGGCTAAGTGAGCAGTTCTTC; CDR3aa: CASSPMKGGLSEQFF
v_gene: TRBV23-1; abundance: .; j_gene: TRBJ1-1; d_gene: .; CDR3nt: TGCGCCAGCAGTCAATCCTGGCAGACAGATGGAAAGAACACTGAAGCTTTCTTT; CDR3aa: CASSQSWQTDGKNTEAFF
v_gene: TRBV3-1/TRBV3-2; abundance: .; j_gene: TRBJ2-2; d_gene: TRBD1; CDR3nt: TGTGCCGCCTCCGGGACAGGTTACACCGGGGAGCTGTTTTTT; CDR3aa: CAASGTGYTGELFF
v_gene: TRBV6-5; abundance: .; j_gene: TRBJ1-4; d_gene: .; CDR3nt: TGTGCCAGCAGTCCCGGCGGGGCGGGGAATGAAAAACTGTTTTTT; CDR3aa: CASSPGGAGNEKLFF
v_gene: TRBV18; abundance: .; j_gene: TRBJ1-6; d_gene: TRBD1; CDR3nt: TGTGCCAGCTCCCCCGGGACAGGGAATTCACCCCTCCACTTT; CDR3aa: CASSPGTGNSPLHF
v_gene: TRBV24-1; abundance: few; j_gene: TRBJ1-1; d_gene: TRBD1; CDR3nt: TGTGCCACCAGTGATTCTGGGCGGTCCAGGGGGCGCCCCGGGTCTGAAGCTTTCTTT; CDR3aa: CATSDSGRSRGRPGSEAFF
v_gene: TRBV28; abundance: few; j_gene: TRBJ1-5; d_gene: .; CDR3nt: TGTGCCAGCAGTCCGACCTTAGGAGGAGTCGCCGGTATAAGCAATCAGCCCCAGCATTTT; CDR3aa: CASSPTLGGVAGISNQPQHF